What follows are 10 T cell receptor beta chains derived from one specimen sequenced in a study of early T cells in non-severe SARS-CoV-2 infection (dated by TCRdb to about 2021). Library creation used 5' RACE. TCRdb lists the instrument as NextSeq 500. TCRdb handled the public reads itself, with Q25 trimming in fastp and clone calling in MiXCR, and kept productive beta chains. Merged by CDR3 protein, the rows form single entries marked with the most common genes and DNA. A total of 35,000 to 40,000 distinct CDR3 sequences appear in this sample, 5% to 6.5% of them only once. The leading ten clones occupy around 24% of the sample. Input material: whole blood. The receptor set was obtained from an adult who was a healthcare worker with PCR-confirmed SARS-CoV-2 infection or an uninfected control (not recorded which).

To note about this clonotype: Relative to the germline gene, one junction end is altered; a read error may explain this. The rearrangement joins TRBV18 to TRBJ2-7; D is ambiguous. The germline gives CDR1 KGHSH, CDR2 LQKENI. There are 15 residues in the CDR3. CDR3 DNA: TGTGCCAGCTCTCCACAACCTGGTACTGACTACGAGCAGTACTTC. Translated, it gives CASSPQPGTDYEQYF.

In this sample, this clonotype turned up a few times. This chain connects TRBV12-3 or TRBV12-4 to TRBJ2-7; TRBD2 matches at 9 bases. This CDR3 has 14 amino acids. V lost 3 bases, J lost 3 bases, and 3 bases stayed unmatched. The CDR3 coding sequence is TGTGCCAGCAGTTTTTCTAGCGGGAACTACGAGCAGTACTTC. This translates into CASSFSSGNYEQYF.

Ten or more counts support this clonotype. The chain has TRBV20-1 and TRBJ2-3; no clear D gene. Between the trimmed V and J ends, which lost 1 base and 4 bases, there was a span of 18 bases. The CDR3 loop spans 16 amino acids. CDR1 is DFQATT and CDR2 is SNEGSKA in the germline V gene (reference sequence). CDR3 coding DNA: TGCAGTGCTAGAGGGTCCTGGGCGAGTGCCCCAGATACGCAGTATTTT. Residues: CSARGSWASAPDTQYF.

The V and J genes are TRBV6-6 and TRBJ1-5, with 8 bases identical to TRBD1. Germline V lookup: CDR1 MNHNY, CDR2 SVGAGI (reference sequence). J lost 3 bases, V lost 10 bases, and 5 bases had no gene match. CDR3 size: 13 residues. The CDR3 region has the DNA TGTGCCACCATGACAGGGGCCAATCAGCCCCAGCATTTT. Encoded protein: CATMTGANQPQHF.

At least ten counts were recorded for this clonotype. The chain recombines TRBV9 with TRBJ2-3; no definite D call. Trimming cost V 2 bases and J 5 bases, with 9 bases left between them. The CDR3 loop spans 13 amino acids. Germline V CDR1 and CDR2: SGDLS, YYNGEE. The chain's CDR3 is CASSVTPKDTQYF. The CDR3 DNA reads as TGTGCCAGCAGCGTCACCCCCAAAGATACGCAGTATTTT.

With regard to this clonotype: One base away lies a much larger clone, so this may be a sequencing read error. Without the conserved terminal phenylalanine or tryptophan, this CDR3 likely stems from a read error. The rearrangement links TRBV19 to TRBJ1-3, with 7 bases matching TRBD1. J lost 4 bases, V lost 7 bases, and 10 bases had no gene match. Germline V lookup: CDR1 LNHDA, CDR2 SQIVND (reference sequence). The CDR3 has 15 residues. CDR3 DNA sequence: TGTGCCAGTACCCTCCAAGGGGGCGAGGGAAACACCATATATTAT. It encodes CASTLQGGEGNTIYY.

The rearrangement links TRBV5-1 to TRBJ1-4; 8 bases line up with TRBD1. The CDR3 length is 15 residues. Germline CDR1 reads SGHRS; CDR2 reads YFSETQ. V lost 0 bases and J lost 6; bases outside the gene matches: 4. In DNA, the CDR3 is TGCGCCAGCAGCTTGGGCGGACAGGGCGATGAAAAACTGTTTTTT. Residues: CASSLGGQGDEKLFF.

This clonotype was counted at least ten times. The CDR3 DNA sequence: TGCAGCGTTGAGGGCAGCTCCTACGAGCAGTACTTC. Protein sequence: CSVEGSSYEQYF. The J gene is TRBJ2-7, the V gene TRBV29-1; D is unresolved. This CDR3 has 12 residues. Germline V gives CDR1 SQVTM, CDR2 ANQGSEA. V gave up 3 bases and J gave up 0 bases, with 6 bases separating them.

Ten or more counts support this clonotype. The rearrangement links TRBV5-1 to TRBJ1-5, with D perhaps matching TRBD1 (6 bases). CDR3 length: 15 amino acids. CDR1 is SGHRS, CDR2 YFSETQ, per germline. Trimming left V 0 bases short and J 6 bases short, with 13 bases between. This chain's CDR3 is CASSLDTGHGQPQHF. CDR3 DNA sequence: TGCGCCAGCAGCTTGGATACAGGGCATGGTCAGCCCCAGCATTTT.

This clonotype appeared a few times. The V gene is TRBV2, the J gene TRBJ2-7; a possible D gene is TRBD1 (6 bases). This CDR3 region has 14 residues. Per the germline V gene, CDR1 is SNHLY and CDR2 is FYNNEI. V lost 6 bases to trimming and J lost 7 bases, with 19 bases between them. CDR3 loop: CASRDPGTRGEQYF. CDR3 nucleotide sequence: TGTGCCAGCAGGGACCCGGGGACCAGGGGAGAGCAGTACTTC.